The T cell receptor (beta chain) described here comes from a study of cytomegalovirus exposure and HLA in healthy donors. The CDR3 consists of 12 residues. Trimming removed 5 bases from V and 1 base from J, with 5 bases in between. The germline V gene has CDR1 MDHEN and CDR2 SYDVKM. The PCR had 60 Vbeta and 13 Jbeta primers. The table came from immunoSEQ multiplex PCR; TCRdb's copy has only in-frame clones and leaves some out. The sample yields over 150,000 clones, 55% to 80% seen once. The receptor was isolated from a woman aged 18-29 years in good health and CMV-seropositive. The sample taken for sequencing was PBMCs. This rearrangement joins TRBV28 to TRBJ1-1; D is unclear. DNA of the CDR3: TGTGCCAGCAGTAACGGGAACACTGAAGCTTTCTTT. This encodes CASSNGNTEAFF.